Sequencing of this T cell receptor (beta chain) was carried out in a study of T cell responses to AZD1222 COVID-19 vaccine. Looking at the study overall: Second-dose intervals of approximately 4 or approximately 12 weeks were pooled.

The CDR3 is made up of 10 amino acids. The V gene lost 8 bases and the J gene lost 1 base, with 2 bases spanning the gap. Concerning this clone: Its antigen is unidentified.

Clones were sequenced by immunoSEQ multiplex PCR, and TCRdb holds only the in-frame ones, with some missing. The table lists 110,000 or so clones, approximately 83% of them singletons. Study results and caveats: Donors were chiefly white British, with a greater number of females, and clonal diversity was perhaps underestimated. Repertoire samples came only from after the peak T cell response. Of spike-specific TCRs, nearly half reportedly target regions left unmutated in variants.

This receptor was taken from an adult in good health. The chain combines TRBV12-3 or TRBV12-4 with TRBJ1-1, with D uncertain. Sequencing was performed on peripheral blood, taken on day 0 of AZD1222 vaccination. The CDR3 nucleotides are TGTGCCAGCGGGAACACTGAAGCTTTCTTT. Translating it yields CASGNTEAFF.